This T cell receptor beta chain was sequenced for a study of chemoradiotherapy in HPV16-positive cancers. The CDR3 extends over 14 amino acids. CDR1 is MNHEY and CDR2 is SVGAGI in the germline V gene. The V segment lost 6 bases and the J segment 3 bases; nucleotides outside the gene matches: 5. The repertoire was sequenced with immunoSEQ multiplex PCR; TCRdb's copy has only in-frame clones and lacks some. Of 7,500 to 8,000 clones listed, around 78% are singletons. The clonotype was recovered from a human donor with HPV-associated anogenital cancer. The chain joins TRBV6-5 to TRBJ1-5, with TRBD1 matching 7 bases. This material was obtained from a patient who underwent chemoradiotherapy. CDR3 sequence reads: CASRSTGVNQPQHF. In DNA form, the CDR3 reads TGTGCCAGCAGAAGTACAGGGGTCAATCAGCCCCAGCATTTT.